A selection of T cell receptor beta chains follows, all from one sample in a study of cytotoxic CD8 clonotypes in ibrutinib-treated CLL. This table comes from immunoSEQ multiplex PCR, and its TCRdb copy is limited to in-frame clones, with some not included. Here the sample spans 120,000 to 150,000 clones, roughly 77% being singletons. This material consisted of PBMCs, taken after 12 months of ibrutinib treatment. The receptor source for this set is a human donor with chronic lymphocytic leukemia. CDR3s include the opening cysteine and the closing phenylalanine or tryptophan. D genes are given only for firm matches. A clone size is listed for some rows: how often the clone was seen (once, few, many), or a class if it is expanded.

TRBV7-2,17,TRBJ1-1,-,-,CASSLGGLSQKNTEAFF,TGTGCCAGCAGCTTAGGTGGTCTAAGCCAGAAGAACACTGAAGCTTTCTTT
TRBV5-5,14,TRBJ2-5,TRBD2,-,CASSTRTSQETQYF,TGTGCCAGCAGTACCAGGACTAGCCAAGAGACCCAGTACTTC
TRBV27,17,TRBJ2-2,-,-,CASSLKYGTSNTGELFF,TGTGCCAGCAGTTTGAAATATGGGACTTCCAACACCGGGGAGCTGTTTTTT
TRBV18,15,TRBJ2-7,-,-,CASSPSAGSTAEQYF,TGTGCCAGCTCCCCGTCGGCCGGGAGCACCGCCGAGCAGTACTTC
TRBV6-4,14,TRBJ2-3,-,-,CASTEGVATDTQYF,TGTGCCAGCACTGAGGGGGTGGCCACAGATACGCAGTATTTT
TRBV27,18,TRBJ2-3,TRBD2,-,CASSFPVKTSGEEDTQYF,TGTGCCAGCAGTTTCCCAGTAAAGACTAGCGGGGAGGAAGATACGCAGTATTTT
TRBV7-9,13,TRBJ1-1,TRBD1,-,CASAGQDHTEAFF,TGTGCCAGCGCCGGACAGGACCACACTGAAGCTTTCTTT
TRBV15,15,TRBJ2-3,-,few,CATSRDLGGTDTQYF,TGTGCCACCAGCAGAGATTTGGGGGGCACAGATACGCAGTATTTT
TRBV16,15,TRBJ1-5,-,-,CASSQSGGTGQPQHF,TGTGCCAGCAGCCAATCTGGGGGGACGGGTCAGCCCCAGCATTTT
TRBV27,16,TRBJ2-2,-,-,CASSLRVSANTGELFF,TGTGCCAGCAGTTTACGGGTTAGCGCGAACACCGGGGAGCTGTTTTTT
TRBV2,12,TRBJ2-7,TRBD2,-,CASRLAPYEQYF,TGTGCCAGCCGACTAGCGCCCTACGAGCAGTACTTC
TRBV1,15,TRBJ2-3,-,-,CTSHALAGGTDTQYF,TGCACCAGCCACGCACTAGCGGGGGGCACAGATACGCAGTATTTT
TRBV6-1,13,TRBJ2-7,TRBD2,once,CASRPTSAYEQYF,TGTGCCAGCAGACCGACTAGCGCCTACGAGCAGTACTTC
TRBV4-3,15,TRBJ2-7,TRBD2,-,CASSQVLAGGYEQYF,TGCGCCAGCAGCCAAGTACTTGCGGGAGGTTACGAGCAGTACTTC
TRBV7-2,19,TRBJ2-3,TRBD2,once,CASRTGRLAGGVSTDTQYF,TGTGCCAGCAGAACAGGCCGGCTAGCGGGGGGCGTGAGCACAGATACGCAGTATTTT
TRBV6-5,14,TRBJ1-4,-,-,CASRPQLDNEKLFF,TGTGCCAGCCGCCCCCAGTTGGATAATGAAAAACTGTTTTTT
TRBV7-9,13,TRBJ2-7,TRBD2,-,CASSSSGGNEQYF,TGTGCCAGCAGCTCTAGCGGGGGAAACGAGCAGTACTTC
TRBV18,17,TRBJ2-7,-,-,CASSPQLGSTVSYEQYF,TGTGCCAGCTCACCTCAACTGGGGTCCACAGTCTCCTACGAGCAGTACTTC
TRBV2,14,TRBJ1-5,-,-,CASSVGSSNQPQHF,TGTGCCAGCAGTGTGGGTTCTAGCAATCAGCCCCAGCATTTT
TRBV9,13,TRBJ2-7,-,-,CASSVGDVYEQYF,TGTGCCAGCAGCGTAGGGGACGTCTACGAGCAGTACTTC
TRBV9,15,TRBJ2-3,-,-,CASSEEAADPGTQYF,TGTGCCAGCAGCGAGGAGGCGGCGGATCCAGGTACGCAGTATTTT
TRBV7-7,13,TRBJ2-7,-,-,CASSLGGLREQYF,TGTGCCAGCAGCTTAGGAGGGTTACGCGAGCAGTACTTC
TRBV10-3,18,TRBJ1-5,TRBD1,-,CAIRDRGLQSPLNQPQHF,TGTGCCATCAGGGACAGGGGTTTACAGAGTCCACTCAATCAGCCCCAGCATTTT
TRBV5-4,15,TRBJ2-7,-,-,CASSLDSGVVYEQYF,TGTGCCAGCAGCTTGGATTCAGGGGTTGTGTACGAGCAGTACTTC
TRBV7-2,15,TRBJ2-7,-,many,CASRGSIGSFYEQYF,TGTGCCAGCAGGGGATCCATAGGGAGCTTCTACGAGCAGTACTTC
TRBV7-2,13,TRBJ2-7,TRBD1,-,CASSRQGALEQYF,TGTGCCAGCAGCCGGCAGGGGGCCCTCGAGCAGTACTTC
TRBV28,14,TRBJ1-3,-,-,CASSLPISGNTIYF,TGTGCCAGCAGTTTACCGATCTCTGGAAACACCATATATTTT
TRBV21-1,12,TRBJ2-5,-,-,CASSTSLKTQYF,TGTGCCAGCTCGACTAGTCTAAAGACCCAGTACTTC
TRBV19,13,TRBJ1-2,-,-,CASSIKGNAGYTF,TGTGCCAGTAGTATTAAGGGGAACGCTGGCTACACCTTC
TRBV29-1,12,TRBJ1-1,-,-,CSVVQIGTEAFF,TGCAGCGTTGTACAGATTGGAACTGAAGCTTTCTTT
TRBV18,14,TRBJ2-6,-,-,CASSPGTGANVLTF,TGTGCCAGCTCACCAGGGACTGGGGCCAACGTCCTGACTTTC
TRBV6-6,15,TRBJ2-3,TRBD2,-,CASSKLAGAGDTQYF,TGTGCCAGCAGTAAACTAGCGGGGGCTGGAGATACGCAGTATTTT
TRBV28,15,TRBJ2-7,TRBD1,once,CASSLGDRSSYEQYF,TGTGCCAGCAGTTTAGGGGACAGGAGCTCCTACGAGCAGTACTTC
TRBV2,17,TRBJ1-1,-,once,CASSEGEDVIMNTEAFF,TGTGCCAGCAGTGAGGGTGAGGACGTTATCATGAACACTGAAGCTTTCTTT
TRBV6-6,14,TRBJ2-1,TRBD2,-,CASSPIAGGDEQFF,TGTGCCAGCAGCCCAATAGCGGGGGGCGATGAGCAGTTCTTC
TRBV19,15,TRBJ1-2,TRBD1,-,CASSDPGTGLYGYTF,TGTGCCAGTAGTGACCCGGGGACAGGACTTTATGGCTACACCTTC
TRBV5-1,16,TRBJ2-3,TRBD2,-,CASSFGLAVNTDTQYF,TGCGCCAGCAGCTTCGGACTAGCGGTAAACACAGATACGCAGTATTTT
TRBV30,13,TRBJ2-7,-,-,CAWSVTGTYEQYF,TGTGCCTGGAGTGTAACCGGTACCTACGAGCAGTACTTC
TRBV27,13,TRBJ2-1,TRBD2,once,CATKTSGGVEQFF,TGTGCCACCAAGACTAGCGGGGGGGTCGAGCAGTTCTTC
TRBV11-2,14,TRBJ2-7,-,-,CASSRNSALYEQYF,TGTGCCAGCAGTCGAAATTCGGCCCTCTACGAGCAGTACTTC
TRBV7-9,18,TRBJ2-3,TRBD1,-,CASSLDYSWTGFSDTQYF,TGTGCCAGCAGCTTAGATTACTCCTGGACAGGGTTTTCGGATACGCAGTATTTT
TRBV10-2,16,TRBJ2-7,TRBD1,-,CASSRSRDSSSYEQYF,TGCGCCAGCAGTCGAAGCCGGGACAGCAGCTCCTACGAGCAGTACTTC
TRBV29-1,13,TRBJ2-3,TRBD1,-,CSVVSQGADTQYF,TGCAGCGTTGTATCCCAGGGGGCAGATACGCAGTATTTT
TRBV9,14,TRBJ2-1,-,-,CASSVVERREEQFF,TGTGCCAGCAGCGTAGTAGAACGGCGGGAAGAGCAGTTCTTC
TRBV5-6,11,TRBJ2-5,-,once,CASSLRETQYF,TGTGCCAGCAGCTTACGTGAGACCCAGTACTTC
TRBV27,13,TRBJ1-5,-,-,CASSLEFNQPQHF,TGTGCCAGCAGTTTGGAATTTAATCAGCCCCAGCATTTT
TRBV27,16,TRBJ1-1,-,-,CASSLSRIGQRTEAFF,TGTGCCAGCAGTTTATCCCGAATCGGTCAGAGGACTGAAGCTTTCTTT
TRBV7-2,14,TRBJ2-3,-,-,CASSLEGRADTQYF,TGTGCCAGCAGCTTAGAGGGACGGGCAGATACGCAGTATTTT
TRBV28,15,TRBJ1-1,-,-,CASSLSPTTGPKAFF,TGTGCCAGCAGTTTATCCCCCACAACCGGACCCAAGGCTTTCTTT
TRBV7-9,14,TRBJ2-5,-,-,CASSLLGGEETQYF,TGTGCCAGCAGCTTACTAGGCGGAGAGGAGACCCAGTACTTC
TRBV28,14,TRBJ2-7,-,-,CASSISTKIYEQYF,TGTGCCAGCAGTATCTCGACTAAAATCTACGAGCAGTACTTC
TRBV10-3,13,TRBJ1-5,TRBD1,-,CAIRDRDGQPQHF,TGTGCCATCAGGGACAGGGATGGGCAGCCCCAGCATTTT
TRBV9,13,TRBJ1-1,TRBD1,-,CASSAHRGTEAFF,TGTGCCAGCAGCGCCCACAGGGGCACTGAAGCTTTCTTT
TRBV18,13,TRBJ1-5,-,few,CASSPSGDQPQHF,TGTGCCAGCTCACCGTCGGGAGATCAGCCCCAGCATTTT
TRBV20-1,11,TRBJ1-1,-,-,CSARAGAEAFF,TGCAGTGCTAGAGCAGGGGCTGAAGCTTTCTTT
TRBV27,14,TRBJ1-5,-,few,CASSVTRVNQPQHF,TGTGCCAGCAGCGTAACCAGGGTTAATCAGCCCCAGCATTTT
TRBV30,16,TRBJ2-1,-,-,CAWSVPRGPGGNEQFF,TGTGCCTGGAGTGTACCGAGGGGGCCGGGAGGCAATGAGCAGTTCTTC
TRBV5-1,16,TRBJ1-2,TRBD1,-,CASSSYRDRGRYGYTF,TGCGCCAGCAGCTCCTACCGGGACAGGGGAAGGTATGGCTACACCTTC
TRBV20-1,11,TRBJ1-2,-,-,CSATPQVGYTF,TGCAGTGCAACCCCACAGGTTGGCTACACCTTC